The T cell receptor (beta chain) described here comes from a study of cytomegalovirus exposure and HLA in healthy donors. TCRdb keeps only in-frame clones here, not all; method: immunoSEQ multiplex PCR. The sample consists of about 240,000 clones, about 86% of them appearing once. This CDR3 has 16 residues. V was shortened by 4 bases and J by 3 bases, with 19 bases between the two germline ends. Germline V gives CDR1 SGHRS, CDR2 YFSETQ. The genes are TRBV5-1 and TRBJ1-2, with D possibly matching TRBD1 (5 bases). The TCR originated in a woman aged 25 to 39 in good health and CMV-seropositive. Sequenced sample: PBMCs. The DNA for the CDR3 is TGCGCCAGCAGCCCGATCGCGGGACCTCGTGACTATGGCTACACCTTC. Translated, it gives CASSPIAGPRDYGYTF. The whole variable domain, filled in from reference TRBV5-1 and TRBJ1-2, reads KAGVTQTPRYLIKTRGQQVTLSCSPISGHRSVSWYQQTPGQGLQFLFEYFSETQRNKGNFPGRFSGRQFSNSRSEMNVSTLELGDSALYLCASSPIAGPRDYGYTFGSGTRLTVV.